A single sample is the source of the 17 T cell receptor beta chains below, sequenced in a study of CD8+CD57+ T cells in acquired aplastic anemia. For CDR3 and TCR beta VDJ profiling, genomic DNA was the template used. TCRdb reprocessed the reads with MiXCR, giving one entry per CDR3 protein. The table records hundreds of thousands of distinct CDR3 sequences, about two thirds of them present only once. Input material: sorted CD4+, CD8+, or CD8+CD57+ T cells (not recorded which) from PBMCs. The source is a human donor in good health, serving as a control.

This clonotype occurred many times. The V and J genes are TRBV6-5 and TRBJ2-7; 15 nucleotides match TRBD2. Trimming removed 7 bases from V and 2 bases from J; junction bases left unmatched: 3. This CDR3 is built from 15 residues. Germline CDR1 and CDR2: MNHEY and SVGAGI. CDR3: CASKRTSGGAYEQYF. As DNA, the CDR3 is TGTGCCAGCAAACGGACTAGCGGGGGGGCCTACGAGCAGTACTTC.

With respect to this clonotype: One end of the junction is discordant with germline, which a read error may explain. This chain joins TRBV5-1 and TRBJ1-3; no definite D call. Germline values: CDR1 SGHRS, CDR2 YFSETQ. This CDR3 comprises 14 residues. CDR3 residues: CASSLATGGNTIYF. The CDR3 nucleotides are TGTGCCAGCAGCTTGGCAACGGGAGGAAACACCATATATTTT.

Concerning this clonotype itself: A junction end diverges from the germline sequence, so it may reflect a read error. The chain is built from TRBV2 and TRBJ2-5, with a tentative D call TRBD1 (6 bases). This CDR3 has 13 amino acids. Germline assignment: CDR1 SNHLY and CDR2 FYNNEI. This CDR3 reads CAATNRDKETHYF. CDR3 nucleotide sequence: TGTGCCGCCACGAACAGGGACAAAGAGACCCACTACTTC.

The chain uses TRBV6-5 and TRBJ2-3; D gene unclear. This CDR3 comprises 12 residues. Germline CDR1 is MNHEY and CDR2 is SVGAGI. Deletions cut 5 bases from V and 7 bases from J, with 10 bases between. This chain's CDR3 is CASSGITHTQYF. The CDR3 nucleotides are TGTGCCAGCAGTGGTATCACCCATACGCAGTATTTT.

The chain joins TRBV9 to TRBJ2-2; TRBD1 agrees at 11 bases. J was trimmed by 7 bases and V by 0 bases; bases with no gene match: 5. This CDR3 is built from 16 residues. Germline V CDR1 and CDR2: SGDLS, YYNGEE. Here the CDR3 reads CASSVAGQGAIGELFF. For the CDR3, the DNA is TGTGCCAGCAGCGTAGCCGGACAGGGGGCGATCGGGGAGCTGTTTTTT.

As concerns this clonotype: An end of the junction differs from the germline gene, which may be a read error. This chain joins TRBV5-1 and TRBJ1-2, with 8 nucleotides matching TRBD1. CDR3 length: 14 residues. Germline loops: CDR1 SGHRS, CDR2 YFSETQ. The CDR3 loop is CASSQGQGQAGYTF. The CDR3 region has the DNA TGTGCCAGCAGCCAAGGACAGGGCCAAGCTGGCTACACCTTC.

This sequence joins TRBV5-4 and TRBJ2-3, with D maybe TRBD1 (5 bases). Trimming removed 5 bases at V and 2 bases at J, with 12 bases between. The V gene's germline CDR1 is SGHNT and CDR2 YYREEE (reference sequence). The CDR3 contains 14 residues. The CDR3 nucleotides read TGTGCCAGCAGTCTTACACAGGACACAGATACGCAGTATTTT. Protein product: CASSLTQDTDTQYF.

On this clonotype itself: The junction does not match germline at one end; this may be a read error. The J gene is TRBJ1-2, the V gene TRBV6-2 or TRBV6-3, with 7 bases lining up with TRBD1. Germline values: CDR1 MNHEY, CDR2 SVGEGT. This CDR3 region has 12 residues. The CDR3 region has the DNA TGTGCCACCCGCGAGCCCCAGTTAGGGACAGCCTTC. This gives the protein CATREPQLGTAF.

This chain joins TRBV4-3 and TRBJ2-2; possibly TRBD1 or TRBD2 for D (5 bases each). This CDR3 is built from 14 residues. Trimming removed 6 bases at V and 3 bases at J, with 11 bases between. Germline V gene lookup returns CDR1 LGHNA and CDR2 YSLEER. CDR3: CASSPGPHTGELFF. In DNA, the CDR3 is TGCGCCAGCAGTCCGGGACCTCACACCGGGGAGCTGTTTTTT.

Concerning this clonotype itself: Because the CDR3's place on the DNA is in doubt, the DNA is left out and the CDR3 is given as listed by TCRdb. V is TRBV7-9 and J is TRBJ2-7; TRBD2, the D gene given by the table, was not confirmed from the DNA. CDR1 SEHNR and CDR2 FQNEAQ come from the germline V gene (reference sequence). The CDR3 totals 17 residues, both ends included. CDR3 sequence reads: CASSLAPGDGYTFEQYF.

The chain has TRBV7-2 and TRBJ2-5, with TRBD2 as a possible D gene (6 bases). Per the germline V gene, CDR1 is SGHTA and CDR2 is FQGNSA. The CDR3 runs to 16 residues. Trimming shortened V by 4 bases and J by 11 bases, and 26 bases separated the two germline ends. The CDR3 reads CASSSTGTEAFFTQYF. In DNA, the CDR3 is TGTGCCAGCAGCTCCACTGGGACTGAAGCTTTCTTTACACAGTACTTC.

The genes are TRBV2 and TRBJ2-7; D not certain. Germline V gene sequence: CDR1 SNHLY, CDR2 FYNNEI. The CDR3 extends over 13 amino acids. The V and J ends lost 6 bases and 6 bases respectively, with 15 bases between them. CDR3 coding DNA: TGTGCCAGCAGCGTGCAGGTCGACCGCGAGCAGTACTTC. As protein: CASSVQVDREQYF.

In this sample, this clonotype turned up many times. The chain links TRBV9 to TRBJ1-1; D perhaps matches TRBD1 (6 bases). The germline gives CDR1 SGDLS, CDR2 YYNGEE. The CDR3 contains 14 residues. Deletions cut 1 base from V and 5 bases from J, with 12 bases between. This chain's CDR3 is CASSVSGVGTEAFF. CDR3 nucleotides: TGTGCCAGCAGCGTATCAGGGGTGGGGACTGAAGCTTTCTTT.

For this clonotype: Mismatch with germline at one junction end may stem from a read error. The chain links TRBV14 to TRBJ1-2; 7 nucleotides match TRBD1. The CDR3 covers 13 residues. Germline CDR1 reads SGHDN; CDR2 reads FVKESK. CDR3 DNA sequence: TGTGCCAGCAGCCCACCGCGGCAGGGGGGAAATTCCTTC. Its translation: CASSPPRQGGNSF.

Notes on this clonotype: Because the CDR3 is missing its conserved closing phenylalanine or tryptophan, this is likely a read error. The DNA is left out, because the CDR3 cannot be placed on it with certainty; the CDR3 is given as TCRdb lists it. The genes are TRBV7-2 and TRBJ1-5; the table gives TRBD1 as D, unverified against the DNA. Germline assignment: CDR1 SGHTA and CDR2 FQGNSA. The CDR3 length is 13 residues, termini included. The CDR3 is CASSSGRPRREQY.

The V and J genes are TRBV29-1 and TRBJ1-2; TRBD1 matches at 7 bases. CDR1 is SQVTM, CDR2 ANQGSEA, per germline. This CDR3 spans 14 amino acids. The V gene end was trimmed by 4 bases and the J gene end by 3 bases; junction bases not matched to a gene: 8. CDR3 nucleotides: TGCAGCGTTGGAACCCACGGGACAGACTATGGCTACACCTTC. It translates to CSVGTHGTDYGYTF.

In the case of this clonotype: A junction end diverges from the germline sequence, so it may reflect a read error. The genes are TRBV10-3 and TRBJ1-4; TRBD1 agrees at 9 bases. Germline values: CDR1 ENHRY, CDR2 SYGVKD. CDR3 length equals 15 residues. CDR3 sequence: CASSPGDRVNEKLFF. The DNA of the CDR3 is TGTGCCAGCAGTCCGGGGGACAGGGTGAACGAAAAGCTGTTCTTT.